These 17 T cell receptor beta chains originate from one sample sequenced in a study of vaccination and CD4 T cells after COVID-19. The treatment here: approximately 9-day PBMC culture with coronavirus spike peptide pools or control peptides (ViraFEST assay). The collection of CD4+ T cells from the unexposed donor took place before the COVID-19 pandemic (2011-2018). Their target antigens are unknown. Scientists ran DNA taken from cultured CD4+ T cells through the Oncomine TCR Beta short-read assay for sequencing. A single record per CDR3 protein comes from TCRdb applying MiXCR to the PCR reads. The data show roughly 6,200 distinct CDR3 sequences, roughly 52% seen once. Sequencing was performed on CD4+ T cells from blood, cultured in vitro. These receptors were taken from a human donor in good health.

The chain is built from TRBV7-9 and TRBJ2-7; 9 nucleotides match TRBD1. CDR1 is SEHNR, CDR2 FQNEAQ, per germline (reference sequence). This CDR3 region has 14 residues. Germline trimming cut 5 bases from V and 6 bases from J; bases unmatched to any gene: 8. The CDR3 DNA reads as TGTGCCAGCAGCACCAGGGACAGGGAGGGCGAGCAGTACTTC. This gives the protein CASSTRDREGEQYF.

V gene TRBV19 combines with J gene TRBJ2-4; TRBD1 matches at 9 bases. Losses at the gene ends were 4 bases for V and 0 bases for J; bases not matched to a gene: 16. CDR3 length equals 20 residues. The germline V gene has CDR1 LNHDA and CDR2 SQIVND (reference sequence). The DNA of the CDR3 is TGTGCCAGTAGTACCCAATACCCTGGGACAGGGATATTAGCCAAAAACATTCAGTACTTC. Protein sequence: CASSTQYPGTGILAKNIQYF.

The rearrangement links TRBV20-1 to TRBJ1-6; D is perhaps TRBD1 (6 bases). This CDR3 has 15 amino acids. Trimming took 6 bases from V and 5 from J, leaving 17 bases between them. In germline, CDR1 is DFQATT, CDR2 SNEGSKA (reference sequence). This CDR3 reads CSAVLGQLNNSPLHF. The CDR3 DNA reads TGCAGTGCCGTCCTTGGACAGTTAAATAATTCACCCCTCCACTTT.

This sequence joins TRBV2 and TRBJ1-5; the D gene is possibly TRBD1 (6 bases). Germline CDR1 and CDR2: SNHLY and FYNNEI. This CDR3 is 15 amino acids long. V shed 7 bases and J shed 3 bases, with 16 bases lying between them. In DNA form, the CDR3 reads TGTGCCAGCAACGGGGATGACAGGTTCAATCAGCCCCAGCATTTT. Residues: CASNGDDRFNQPQHF.

V is TRBV30 and J is TRBJ2-3; 13 nucleotides line up with TRBD2. Trimming cost V 4 bases and J 4 bases; bases outside gene matches: 2. Germline V gives CDR1 GTSNPN, CDR2 SVGIG (reference sequence). The CDR3 has 14 amino acids. The CDR3: CAWKTSGGADTQYF. The DNA of the CDR3 is TGTGCCTGGAAAACTAGCGGGGGGGCAGATACGCAGTATTTT.

This rearrangement joins TRBV5-4 to TRBJ2-7; 7 bases are shared with TRBD1. The CDR3 sequence is 12 residues long. Germline CDR1 SGHNT, CDR2 YYREEE (reference sequence). The trim removed 9 bases at V and 3 bases at J, leaving 6 bases unmatched. CDR3 in amino acids: CAMIGTDYEQYF. CDR3 nucleotide sequence: TGTGCCATGATCGGGACAGACTACGAGCAGTACTTC.

This clonotype was recorded a few times. The rearrangement joins TRBV20-1 to TRBJ2-7, with 9 bases that match TRBD2. J gave up 2 bases and V 1 base, and 15 bases lay outside the gene matches. The CDR3 is made up of 18 amino acids. Germline V gene lookup returns CDR1 DFQATT and CDR2 SNEGSKA (reference sequence). CDR3 residues: CSARVPGRASSGTYEQYF. The CDR3 DNA reads as TGCAGTGCTAGAGTTCCTGGTCGTGCGTCTAGCGGGACCTACGAGCAGTACTTC.

This clonotype was seen a handful of times. This chain links TRBV7-2 with TRBJ1-5, with a tentative D call TRBD1 (5 bases). V was clipped by 0 bases and J by 1 base, with 7 bases between them. CDR1 is SGHTA, CDR2 FQGNSA, per germline. This CDR3 spans 15 amino acids. CDR3 coding DNA: TGTGCCAGCAGCTTAGCGGGGGGGAGCAATCAGCCCCAGCATTTT. Its translation: CASSLAGGSNQPQHF. Full variable domain (rest looked up from reference TRBV7-2 and TRBJ1-5): GAGVSQSPSNKVTEKGKDVELRCDPISGHTALYWYRQSLGQGLEFLIYFQGNSAPDKSGLPSDRFSAERTGGSVSTLTIQRTQQEDSAVYLCASSLAGGSNQPQHFGDGTRLSIL.

The chain carries TRBV7-9 and TRBJ1-2; 7 nucleotides line up with TRBD1. The CDR3 is 13 amino acids. Trimming cost V 6 bases and J 4 bases; bases outside gene matches: 5. CDR1 is SEHNR and CDR2 is FQNEAQ in the germline V gene (reference sequence). CDR3 sequence (DNA): TGTGCCAGCAGGGAACAGGGGTCCTATGGCTACACCTTC. This codes for CASREQGSYGYTF. Full variable domain (missing parts from reference TRBV7-9 and TRBJ1-2): DTGVSQNPRHKITKRGQNVTFRCDPISEHNRLYWYRQTLGQGPEFLTYFQNEAQLEKSRLLSDRFSAERPKGSFSTLEIQRTEQGDSAMYLCASREQGSYGYTFGSGTRLTVV.

The rearrangement joins TRBV10-1 to TRBJ2-4, with TRBD2 matching 8 bases. Germline CDR1 WNHNN, CDR2 SYGVQD (reference sequence). J was trimmed by 9 bases and V by 6 bases; bases with no gene match: 13. The CDR3 runs 15 residues. For the CDR3, the DNA is TGCGCCAGCAGCCTGACGGCGGGAGGCCCAGGCATTCAGTACTTC. As protein: CASSLTAGGPGIQYF.

V gene TRBV19 combines with J gene TRBJ1-5; 8 nucleotides match TRBD1. The germline V gene encodes CDR1 LNHDA and CDR2 SQIVND (reference sequence). The CDR3 covers 14 residues. The V and J ends lost 5 bases and 9 bases, in that order; junction bases with no gene match: 9. The CDR3 DNA reads TGTGCCAGTAGTCCCGGGACAGGCCGTGGGCCCCAGCATTTT. This sequence encodes CASSPGTGRGPQHF.

This clonotype was found a few times. The chain couples TRBV27 to TRBJ1-6; D call uncertain. Germline CDR1 is MNHEY and CDR2 is SMNVEV (reference sequence). Trimming removed 6 bases from V and 7 bases from J, with 10 bases in between. The length of the CDR3 is 13 residues. The CDR3 sequence is CASSLRENSPLHF. CDR3 nucleotide sequence: TGTGCCAGCAGCCTGCGAGAGAATTCACCCCTCCACTTT.

This clonotype was detected a few times. The gene calls are TRBV20-1 and TRBJ2-7; D assignment may be TRBD1 or TRBD2 (5 bases each). From germline, CDR1 is DFQATT and CDR2 SNEGSKA (reference sequence). V dropped 2 bases and J dropped 3 bases, with 17 bases sitting between them. CDR3 length: 15 residues. This CDR3 is CSARPRGAGLYEQYF. The CDR3 DNA is TGCAGTGCTAGACCCCGAGGGGCAGGGCTCTACGAGCAGTACTTC.

This chain joins TRBV7-9 and TRBJ2-6; no reliable D call. V was shortened by 3 bases and J by 3 bases, with 0 bases between the two germline ends. Germline CDR1 and CDR2: SEHNR and FQNEAQ (reference sequence). CDR3 length equals 12 residues. In DNA form, the CDR3 reads TGTGCCAGCAGCTTTGGGGCCAACGTCCTGACTTTC. Its translation is CASSFGANVLTF.

This chain connects TRBV7-2 to TRBJ2-7; D remains unclear. CDR1 SGHTA and CDR2 FQGNSA come from the germline V gene. Trimming took 5 bases from V and 3 from J, leaving 8 bases between them. The CDR3 is made up of 12 amino acids. CDR3 sequence reads: CASSPIDYEQYF. As DNA, the CDR3 is TGTGCCAGCAGCCCCATAGACTACGAGCAGTACTTC.

Written as DNA, the CDR3 is TGTGCCAGCAGCACCTCGGACAGGGAACCCTCACCCCTCCACTTT. Its translation: CASSTSDREPSPLHF. The chain uses TRBV7-9 and TRBJ1-6; 8 bases agree with TRBD1. Germline V gives CDR1 SEHNR, CDR2 FQNEAQ (reference sequence). The CDR3 runs to 15 residues. After removal of 5 bases from V and 10 bases from J, the junction contained 10 bases not matched to a gene. The full variable domain, its missing parts supplied by reference TRBV7-9 and TRBJ1-6, is DTGVSQNPRHKITKRGQNVTFRCDPISEHNRLYWYRQTLGQGPEFLTYFQNEAQLEKSRLLSDRFSAERPKGSFSTLEIQRTEQGDSAMYLCASSTSDREPSPLHFGNGTRLTVT.

The V call is TRBV6-2 or TRBV6-3, the J call TRBJ2-1; 7 bases agree with TRBD1. Germline V gene lookup returns CDR1 MNHEY and CDR2 SVGEGT. Trimming removed 2 bases from V and 2 bases from J; junction bases left unmatched: 6. The CDR3 runs to 16 residues. CDR3 in amino acids: CASSYRGLETYNEQFF. DNA of the CDR3: TGTGCCAGCAGTTACAGGGGGCTAGAAACCTACAATGAGCAGTTCTTC.